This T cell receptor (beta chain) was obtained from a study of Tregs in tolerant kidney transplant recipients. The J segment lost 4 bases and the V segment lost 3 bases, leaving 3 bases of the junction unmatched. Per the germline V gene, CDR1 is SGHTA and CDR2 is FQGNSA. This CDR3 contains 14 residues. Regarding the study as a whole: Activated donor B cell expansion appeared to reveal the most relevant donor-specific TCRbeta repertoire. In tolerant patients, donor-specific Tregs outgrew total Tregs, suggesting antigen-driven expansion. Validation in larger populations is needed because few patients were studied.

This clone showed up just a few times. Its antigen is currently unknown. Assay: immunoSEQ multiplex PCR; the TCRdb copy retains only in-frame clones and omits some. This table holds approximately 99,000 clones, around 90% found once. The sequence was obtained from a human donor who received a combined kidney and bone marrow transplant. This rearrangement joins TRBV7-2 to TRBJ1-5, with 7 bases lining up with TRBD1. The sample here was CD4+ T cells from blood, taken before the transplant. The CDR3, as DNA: TGTGCCAGCAGCTTCGGGACAGATAATCAGCCCCAGCATTTT. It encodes CASSFGTDNQPQHF.